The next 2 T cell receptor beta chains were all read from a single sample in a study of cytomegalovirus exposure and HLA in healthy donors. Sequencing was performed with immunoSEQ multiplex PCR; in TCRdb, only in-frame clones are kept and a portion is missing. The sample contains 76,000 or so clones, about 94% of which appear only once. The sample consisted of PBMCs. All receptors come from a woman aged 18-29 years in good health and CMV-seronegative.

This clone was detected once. The CDR3, as DNA: TGTGCCAGCAGCCCCTGGGGCAAGAACTATGGCTACACCTTC. Amino acids: CASSPWGKNYGYTF. The chain uses TRBV28 and TRBJ1-2, with TRBD1 as a possible D gene (5 bases). Germline V gives CDR1 MDHEN, CDR2 SYDVKM. This CDR3 has 14 amino acids. Trimming left V 6 bases short and J 2 bases short, with 13 bases between.

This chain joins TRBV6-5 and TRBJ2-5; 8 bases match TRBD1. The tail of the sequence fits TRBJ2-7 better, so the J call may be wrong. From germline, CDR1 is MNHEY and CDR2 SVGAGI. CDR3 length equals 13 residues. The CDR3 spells CASKAGGKYEQYF. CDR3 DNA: TGTGCCAGCAAGGCAGGGGGCAAGTACGAGCAGTACTTC.